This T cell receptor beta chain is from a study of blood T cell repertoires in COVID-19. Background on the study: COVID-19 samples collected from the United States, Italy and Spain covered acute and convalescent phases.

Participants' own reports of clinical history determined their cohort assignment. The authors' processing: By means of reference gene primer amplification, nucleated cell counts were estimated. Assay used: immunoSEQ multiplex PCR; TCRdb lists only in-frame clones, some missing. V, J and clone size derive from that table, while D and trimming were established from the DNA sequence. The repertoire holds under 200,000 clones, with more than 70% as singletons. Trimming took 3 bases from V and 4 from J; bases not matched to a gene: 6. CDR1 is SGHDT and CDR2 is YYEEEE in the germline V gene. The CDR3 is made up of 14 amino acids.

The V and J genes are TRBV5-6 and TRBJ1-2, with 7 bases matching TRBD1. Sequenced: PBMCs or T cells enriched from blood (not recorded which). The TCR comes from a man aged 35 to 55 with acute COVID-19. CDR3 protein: CASSYRDSFYGYTF. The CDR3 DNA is TGTGCCAGCAGCTACCGGGACAGCTTCTATGGCTACACCTTC.